This TCR beta chain was sequenced in a study of OX40 agonist ivuxolimab in advanced cancers. About the study: Dose-escalation subjects each had hepatocellular carcinoma, melanoma, renal cell or head and neck cancer.

Sequencing was performed with immunoSEQ multiplex PCR; in TCRdb, only in-frame clones are kept and a portion is missing. The sample has tens of thousands of clones, 75% to 90% seen once; the top ten hold roughly 17%. CDR3 length: 15 residues. This specimen consisted of CD4+ or CD8+ T cells sorted from blood, obtained in a trial of the OX40 agonist ivuxolimab. The TCR sequence derives from an adult with an advanced solid tumor such as melanoma, head and neck, liver or kidney cancer. This sequence joins TRBV21-1 and TRBJ1-3; the table assigns TRBD1, which was not confirmed against the DNA. TRBV21-1 is termed a pseudogene. DNA of the CDR3: TGTGCCAGCAGCAACAACAGGGCCTCTGGAAACACCATATATTTT. It codes for CASSNNRASGNTIYF.